This TCR beta chain stems from a study of CD8 T cells in Susac syndrome. The CDR3 sequence is 14 residues long. V was cut by 5 bases and J by 15 bases, with 22 bases left in between. Random hexamers were used to reverse transcribe the RNA input (roughly 0.5 to 1 ug). TCRdb passed the immunoSEQ multiplex PCR reads through MiXCR, listing each CDR3 protein once. This sample has around 130,000 distinct CDR3 sequences, with roughly 76% found just once. Sequencing used CD8+ T cells from PBMCs. The genes are TRBV12-3 or TRBV12-4 and TRBJ1-4; a weak D match, TRBD1 (6 bases). The receptor comes from a human donor with multiple sclerosis. The CDR3 sequence is CASSQLNPDRKLFF. CDR3 in DNA: TGTGCCAGCAGTCAACTAAACCCCGACAGGAAATTGTTTTTT.